These T cell receptor beta chains were read from a single sample in a study of control samples from healthy donors and cancer patients. Libraries were prepared by immunoSEQ multiplex PCR; TCRdb keeps only in-frame clonotypes and omits some of them. Of some 140,000 clones in the sample, roughly nine tenths were seen once. The sequencing sample was made of blood. All receptors come from a woman aged 25 to 39 in good health. The CDR3 runs from the conserved cysteine through the conserved F or W. The D gene is left open where the match is weak. Expanded clones are given a class, and other clones once, few, many or no size at all.

j_call,d_call,clone_size,v_call,cdr3_nt,cdr3_aa
TRBJ2-7,.,once,TRBV7-2,TGTGCCAGCAGCTTAGAGGCGTTCTACGAGCAGTACTTC,CASSLEAFYEQYF
TRBJ1-1,.,.,TRBV20-1,TGCAGTGCTAGAGTGCTGGGGGAAGCTTTCTTT,CSARVLGEAFF
TRBJ1-5,.,.,TRBV27,TGTGCCAGCAGTGAAGGCGGGGGTGGGAATCAGCCCCAGCATTTT,CASSEGGGGNQPQHF
TRBJ2-1,TRBD1,few,TRBV30,TGTGCCTGGAAACGAGACAGGGCAGGGGGCAATGAGCAGTTCTTC,CAWKRDRAGGNEQFF
TRBJ1-2,.,.,TRBV19,TGTGCCAGTACCCGTGACAGTTCCCCAGCTAACTATGGCTACACCTTC,CASTRDSSPANYGYTF
TRBJ2-5,.,.,TRBV7-2,TGTGCCAGCAGCGGCCCCCCTGGCGGGACTTCCCGCGAGACCCAGTACTTC,CASSGPPGGTSRETQYF
TRBJ1-6,.,.,TRBV3-1/TRBV3-2,TGTGCCAGCAGCCAAGGGGCCGCCTCTTCTACGGGACCCCTCCACTTT,CASSQGAASSTGPLHF
TRBJ2-5,TRBD1,.,TRBV19,TGTGCCAGTAGTCGACAGGGTCCTGTCGAGACCCAGTACTTC,CASSRQGPVETQYF
TRBJ1-2,.,.,TRBV18,TGTGCCAGCTCACAGGGGGCTAACTATGGCTACACCTTC,CASSQGANYGYTF
TRBJ2-1,.,once,TRBV7-2,TGTGCCAGCAGCTTGGGACTTTGGGAGCAGTTCTTC,CASSLGLWEQFF
TRBJ2-1,TRBD1,.,TRBV5-1,TGCGCCAGCAGACGGGACAGCCTTCTCCCTAGTGAGCAGTTCTTC,CASRRDSLLPSEQFF
TRBJ1-4,.,.,TRBV5-1,TGCGCCAGCAGCTTGGCCGGACAGCTCAATGAAAAACTGTTTTTT,CASSLAGQLNEKLFF
TRBJ2-7,.,.,TRBV27,TGTGCCAGCAGCTACTCGGGCGGTCCCTACGAGCAGTACTTC,CASSYSGGPYEQYF
TRBJ2-1,TRBD2,.,TRBV19,TGTGCCAGTGGGAGGACTAGCGGTTACAATGAGCAGTTCTTC,CASGRTSGYNEQFF
TRBJ1-1,.,.,TRBV5-8,TGTGCCAGCAGCTTGTCGTTCGGGGGGCACACTGAAGCTTTCTTT,CASSLSFGGHTEAFF
TRBJ2-2,TRBD1,.,TRBV19,TGTGCCAGTGCCCGGACAGGGGGCGCGAGAGACGGGGAGCTGTTTTTT,CASARTGGARDGELFF
TRBJ1-5,.,.,TRBV29-1,TGCAGCGTTGATGGCCCCAATCAGCCCCAGCATTTT,CSVDGPNQPQHF
TRBJ2-3,TRBD2,many,TRBV7-9,TGTGCCAGCAGCCCGGGACTAGCGGGTTCAGATACGCAGTATTTT,CASSPGLAGSDTQYF
TRBJ1-3,.,.,TRBV3-1/TRBV3-2,TGTGCCAGCAGACGAGGAAACACCATATATTTT,CASRRGNTIYF
TRBJ2-3,.,.,TRBV6-5,TGTGCCAGCCGAGGGGTTAGCACAGATACGCAGTATTTT,CASRGVSTDTQYF
TRBJ2-1,.,.,TRBV15,TGTGCCACCTCGAGGACCTTACTTAGCGGCCGAGGCTCCTACAATGAGCAGTTCTTC,CATSRTLLSGRGSYNEQFF
TRBJ1-5,.,.,TRBV30,TGTGCCTGGAGGCAGCCCAATCAGCCCCAGCATTTT,CAWRQPNQPQHF
TRBJ2-5,.,.,TRBV7-8,TGTGCCAGCAGCCCACCCACACTAGGGCCGGAGACCCAGTACTTC,CASSPPTLGPETQYF
TRBJ1-2,.,.,TRBV3-1/TRBV3-2,TGTGCCAGCAGCCAAGGACTCTATGGCTACACCTTC,CASSQGLYGYTF
TRBJ2-3,TRBD2,.,TRBV19,TGTGCCAGTAGTAGACTAGCGGGAGAAGATACGCAGTATTTT,CASSRLAGEDTQYF
TRBJ1-2,TRBD1,.,TRBV12-3/TRBV12-4,TGTGCCAGCAGGGGGGACAGAAGCTATGGCTACACCTTC,CASRGDRSYGYTF
TRBJ1-5,.,once,TRBV19,TGTGCCAGTAGTATGAGTAGCAATCAGCCCCAGCATTTT,CASSMSSNQPQHF
TRBJ2-5,.,.,TRBV11-3,TGTGCCAGCAGCTTAGACGGCCAAGAGACCCAGTACTTC,CASSLDGQETQYF
TRBJ1-6,.,.,TRBV5-4,TGTGCCAGCAGCTTGAGCCTGTCCTCCTATAATTCACCCCTCCACTTT,CASSLSLSSYNSPLHF
TRBJ1-1,.,.,TRBV6-1,TGTGCCAGCAGTGAGAGGGACACTGAAGCTTTCTTT,CASSERDTEAFF
TRBJ1-2,TRBD1,.,TRBV30,TGTGCCTGGAGTGTAGGGGACAGCCTTGGCTACACCTTC,CAWSVGDSLGYTF
TRBJ2-3,TRBD2,.,TRBV9,TGTGCCAGCAGCCTAGGGCTAGCGGGAGGGCGAAGCACAGATACGCAGTATTTT,CASSLGLAGGRSTDTQYF
TRBJ2-2,.,.,TRBV30,TGTGCCTGGGAATCGGACAGGAACACCGGGGAGCTGTTTTTT,CAWESDRNTGELFF
TRBJ1-5,.,.,TRBV27,TGTGCCAGCAGTAGACAACAGGGAATCGGTGGCAATCAGCCCCAGCATTTT,CASSRQQGIGGNQPQHF